This is a list of T cell receptor beta chains from one sample in a study of identical twins. TCRdb called the 5' RACE reads again in MiXCR, with one record for every CDR3 protein. The table includes about 220,000 distinct CDR3 sequences, about 7.5% detected once. These records were also assigned to another study, of yellow fever vaccine responses in identical twins.

The sequenced sample was memory (CD45RO+) T cells sorted from blood. The origin of the receptors is a woman younger than 30 in good health. Each CDR3 is given with its conserved first and last residue. A D gene is named only where the DNA matches it firmly. Size is omitted from some rows. Given values are once, few, many or a class for expanded clones.

TRBJ2-1,few,TRBV18,TRBD2,TGTGCCAGCTCACCACAGCGGGAGTCCCATGAGCAGTTCTTC,CASSPQRESHEQFF
TRBJ1-5,NA,TRBV9,NA,TGTGCCAGCAGCGTAGGGGGGGACAGCAATCAGCCCCAGCATTTT,CASSVGGDSNQPQHF
TRBJ2-3,NA,TRBV6-2/TRBV6-3,TRBD2,TGTGCCAGCAGTCGGGGACTAGCGGAAACAGATACGCAGTATTTT,CASSRGLAETDTQYF
TRBJ1-1,many,TRBV7-3,TRBD1,TGTGCCAGCAGCTTAAGGGGGACAGGGGGTAAAGCTGAAGCTTTCTTT,CASSLRGTGGKAEAFF
TRBJ2-7,NA,TRBV10-3,NA,TGTGCCATCAGTGAGTCGGTAGTGCCCGCGGGCGAGCAGTACTTC,CAISESVVPAGEQYF
TRBJ2-1,NA,TRBV7-9,NA,TGTGCCAGCACCAGAGGTAGACTAAGCTCCTACAATGAGCAGTTCTTC,CASTRGRLSSYNEQFF
TRBJ2-5,NA,TRBV2,TRBD2,TGTGCCAGCAGTGGATATAGCGGGAGGGCCGAGGAGACCCAGTACTTC,CASSGYSGRAEETQYF
TRBJ2-3,NA,TRBV6-4,NA,TGTGCCAGCAGTGGCGACCTTCGGGATACGCAGTATTTT,CASSGDLRDTQYF
TRBJ2-5,many,TRBV4-2,NA,TGTGCCAGCAGCCTACAGATCACCGGGACGGGACAAGAGACCCAGTACTTC,CASSLQITGTGQETQYF
TRBJ2-1,NA,TRBV18,TRBD1,TGTGCCAGCTCACCACAGGGGGCTAACAATGAGCAGTTCTTC,CASSPQGANNEQFF
TRBJ2-1,NA,TRBV10-3,TRBD2,TGTGCCATCAAAGGGACTAGCGGTGGGTACAATGAGCAGTTCTTC,CAIKGTSGGYNEQFF
TRBJ2-3,many,TRBV11-1,TRBD2,TGTGCCAGCAGCATATGGTCGGGAGGCCAAGTCGCGACGCAGTATTTT,CASSIWSGGQVATQYF
TRBJ2-2,few,TRBV4-2,NA,TGTGCCAGCAGCCTATACCTGGACGGGGAGCTGTTTTTT,CASSLYLDGELFF
TRBJ2-4,many,TRBV12-3/TRBV12-4,TRBD1,TGTGCCAGCAGTTTTCGGGACAGGCAGAACATTCAGTACTTC,CASSFRDRQNIQYF
TRBJ2-5,few,TRBV5-6,NA,TGTGCCAGCAGCTACGAGGGGCGAATGGAGACCCAGTACTTC,CASSYEGRMETQYF
TRBJ1-4,many,TRBV29-1,NA,TGCAGCGTTGGGGGGCAGGGGAAAACAACTAATGAAAAACTGTTTTTT,CSVGGQGKTTNEKLFF
TRBJ2-6,few,TRBV7-9,NA,TGTGCCAGCAGCTTTGGGGTCGCTTCTGGGGCCAACGTCCTGACTTTC,CASSFGVASGANVLTF
TRBJ2-7,few,TRBV20-1,TRBD2,TGCAGTGCTACCAGCTCGACTAGCGGAACCTACGAGCAGTACTTC,CSATSSTSGTYEQYF
TRBJ2-2,NA,TRBV4-3,NA,TGCGCCAGCAGCCAAGATTTTGCTGGGGGCAGCGGGGAGCTGTTTTTT,CASSQDFAGGSGELFF